This T cell receptor beta chain was observed in a study of blood T cell repertoires in COVID-19. In the original processing: Using reference gene primer amplification, nucleated cell counts were estimated. The protocol was immunoSEQ multiplex PCR, while the TCRdb copy is restricted to in-frame clones and leaves out a portion. Clonal size and the V and J genes are those of that table, whereas D and trimming came from the DNA. The table has more than 250,000 clones, roughly 91% seen once. The germline gives CDR1 SEHNR, CDR2 FQNEAQ (reference sequence). V was trimmed by 5 bases and J by 0 bases, leaving 20 bases between them. This CDR3 is built from 18 residues. This clone was detected a few times.

The TCR sequence derives from a man in his forties or fifties with active or convalescent COVID-19. Sequenced material: peripheral blood. The V gene is TRBV7-9, the J gene TRBJ2-1; tentative D call: TRBD2 (6 bases). CDR3 sequence (DNA): TGTGCCAGCAGCCTCCTGGGCGGGACTTCAAGCTCCTACAATGAGCAGTTCTTC. Encoded protein: CASSLLGGTSSSYNEQFF. Full variable domain (outside the CDR3, taken from reference TRBV7-9 and TRBJ2-1): DTGVSQNPRHKITKRGQNVTFRCDPISEHNRLYWYRQTLGQGPEFLTYFQNEAQLEKSRLLSDRFSAERPKGSFSTLEIQRTEQGDSAMYLCASSLLGGTSSSYNEQFFGPGTRLTVL.